This T cell receptor beta chain was profiled in a study of T cell responses to AZD1222 COVID-19 vaccine. As for the study in general: Combined were second doses at about 4 or about 12 weeks. Study-level results: Seropositivity was recorded at baseline in only 6 or 7 AZD1222 recipients.

About this clone: Its antigen is not known.

Using immunoSEQ multiplex PCR, the repertoire was profiled, and TCRdb retains in-frame clones only, with some absent. The sample shows around 130,000 clones, 70% to 90% of them seen only once. The ends lost 0 bases at V and 4 bases at J; junction bases unmatched: 12. CDR1 and CDR2 (germline): SGHRS, YFSETQ. There are 19 residues in the CDR3. The clonotype originates from an adult in good health. The input for sequencing was peripheral blood, taken on day 0 of AZD1222 vaccination. The chain employs TRBV5-1 and TRBJ2-2, with 10 bases lining up with TRBD2. CDR3 in DNA: TGCGCCAGCAGCTTGGTGTTCAGCGGGGGGGCCCCGATCACCGGGGAGCTGTTTTTT. Translation: CASSLVFSGGAPITGELFF.